The present TCR beta chain was sequenced within a study of blood T cell repertoires in COVID-19. Study in general: The United States, Italy and Spain were the sources of the acute and convalescent COVID-19 samples. Sources were T cells, B-cell-depleted T cells, or PBMCs; the material itself was cDNA or gDNA.

Per the original methods: Scientists estimated how many nucleated cells there were by amplifying reference gene primers. Sequencing was performed with immunoSEQ multiplex PCR; in TCRdb, only in-frame clones are kept and a portion is missing. V, J and clone size derive from that table, while D and trimming were established from the DNA sequence. Altogether roughly 280,000 clones are present, 86% being singletons, with the ten largest covering approximately 2%. The length of the CDR3 is 14 residues. Germline V gene sequence: CDR1 SGHTS, CDR2 YDEGEE. The germline V and J ends were trimmed by 2 bases and 0 bases, with 8 bases remaining between them.

V usage is TRBV5-8 and J usage is TRBJ1-1; the D gene is possibly TRBD1 (6 bases). The sample was peripheral blood. This receptor was identified in a man aged 30 to 39 with active or convalescent COVID-19. CDR3 in DNA: TGTGCCAGCAGCTTCGGACAGCTGAACACTGAAGCTTTCTTT. This translates into CASSFGQLNTEAFF.